This entry lists 14 T cell receptor beta chains sequenced from one sample in a study of T cell repertoires in cytomegalovirus infection (dated by TCRdb to the late 2010s). The sample's treatment or condition label is to be understood as: in vitro stimulation with specific CMV peptide epitopes to enrich CMV-specific T cells. The antigens for these receptors are not known. The reads were generated on an Illumina HiSeq 1500. Using fastp trimming at Q25 and MiXCR clonotype assembly, TCRdb reanalyzed the public sequencing data and kept in-frame beta chains. Each record represents a unique CDR3 protein, reported with the most common genes and DNA among its rows. Recorded for this sample are 200,000 or so distinct CDR3 sequences; around 35% of them occurred a single time. In total, the top ten clones hold 55% to 60% of the sample. This sample comprised CD8+ T cells from cultured PBMCs, obtained from culture after CMV antigen stimulation. These receptor sequences come from a human donor in good health (CMV status not recorded). Some clones in this sample may be carry-over from other donors' samples.

The gene calls are TRBV7-3 and TRBJ2-3, with D unclear. The CDR3 spans 12 residues. Germline CDR1 is SGHTA and CDR2 is FQGTGA. The ends were cut back, 8 bases at V and 5 bases at J, with 11 bases in the middle. The CDR3 DNA sequence: TGTGCCAGCCCGCGGTCGATAGATACGCAGTATTTT. Translated: CASPRSIDTQYF.

This clonotype was seen many times. The chain has TRBV7-8 and TRBJ1-4, with TRBD1 as a possible D gene (5 bases). CDR3 length: 16 amino acids. Trimming took 5 bases from V and 5 from J, leaving 18 bases between them. Per germline, CDR1 SGHVS and CDR2 FQNEAQ. This CDR3 reads CASSGVGRDGNEKLFF. DNA of the CDR3: TGTGCCAGCAGCGGCGTTGGGCGGGACGGGAATGAAAAACTGTTTTTT.

The CDR3 reads CASSPRVSGSYNEQFF. The CDR3 coding sequence is TGTGCCAGCAGCCCCAGGGTGTCTGGCTCCTACAATGAGCAGTTCTTC. The rearrangement links TRBV9 to TRBJ2-1; perhaps TRBD1 as D (5 bases). Germline CDR1 is SGDLS and CDR2 is YYNGEE. This CDR3 is built from 16 residues. Trimming cost V 4 bases and J 0 bases, with 14 bases left between them.

The V gene is TRBV24-1, the J gene TRBJ1-6; a possible D gene is TRBD1 (5 bases). Trimming pared 3 bases from V and 7 bases from J, leaving 21 bases between. There are 18 residues in the CDR3. Germline CDR1 and CDR2: KGHDR and SFDVKD. This CDR3 reads CATSDLSGTLLGNSPLHF. For the CDR3, the DNA is TGTGCCACCAGTGATCTCTCCGGGACGCTGCTGGGGAATTCACCCCTCCACTTT.

The chain combines TRBV12-3 or TRBV12-4 with TRBJ2-1, with no clear D. Trimming left V 5 bases short and J 0 bases short, with 20 bases between. This CDR3 has 18 amino acids. CDR3 sequence reads: CASSVLLESRLSYNEQFF. CDR3 coding DNA: TGTGCCAGCAGTGTCCTTCTGGAGTCCCGACTCTCCTACAATGAGCAGTTCTTC.

The gene calls are TRBV28 and TRBJ2-3, with TRBD1 matching 9 bases. Trimming cost V 1 base and J 4 bases; bases outside gene matches: 6. Germline CDR1 and CDR2: MDHEN and SYDVKM. The CDR3 runs 16 residues. The CDR3 DNA is TGTGCCAGCAGTTTATATACAGGGGGCGTATCAGATACGCAGTATTTT. Its protein is CASSLYTGGVSDTQYF.

This rearrangement joins TRBV30 to TRBJ2-1, with TRBD2 matching over 14 bases. The CDR3 totals 19 residues. CDR1 is GTSNPN and CDR2 is SVGIG in the germline V gene (reference sequence). Unmatched junction bases numbered 16, after V lost 5 bases and J lost 4 bases. The CDR3 DNA is TGTGCCTGGCCTAGGTCCGGGACTAGCGGGAGATTAGGGTACAATGAGCAGTTCTTC. It codes for CAWPRSGTSGRLGYNEQFF.

V gene TRBV27 combines with J gene TRBJ2-7; TRBD2 might be the D (5 bases). Germline V gene lookup returns CDR1 MNHEY and CDR2 SMNVEV (reference sequence). V lost 0 bases and J lost 6, with 15 bases in between. This CDR3 spans 15 amino acids. The CDR3 region is CASSLSPSSRREQYF. The CDR3 bases are TGTGCCAGCAGTTTATCCCCTAGCTCAAGACGCGAGCAGTACTTC.

The J gene is TRBJ2-7, the V gene TRBV28; 10 bases agree with TRBD1. Losses at the gene ends were 2 bases for V and 7 bases for J; bases not matched to a gene: 8. Germline V lookup: CDR1 MDHEN, CDR2 SYDVKM. This CDR3 comprises 15 residues. The CDR3 reads CASSLTRQGASEQYF. In DNA form, the CDR3 reads TGTGCCAGCAGTTTAACGAGACAGGGGGCTAGTGAGCAGTACTTC.

The chain is built from TRBV6-5 and TRBJ2-7; a possible D gene is TRBD2 (5 bases). CDR1 and CDR2 from the germline V gene are MNHEY and SVGAGI. CDR3 length: 17 amino acids. The V and J ends lost 0 bases and 3 bases respectively, with 18 bases between them. DNA for the CDR3: TGTGCCAGCAGTTACTCGATCTCAGCGGACCGCTTCTACGAGCAGTACTTC. Protein product: CASSYSISADRFYEQYF.

A word on this clonotype: Relative to the germline gene, one junction end is altered; a read error may explain this. The chain is built from TRBV4-1 and TRBJ2-7; D is uncertain. Germline V gene data show CDR1 as MGHRA and CDR2 as YSYEKL. CDR3 size: 14 residues. This CDR3 is CASSQGFQSYEQYF. In nucleotides, the CDR3 is TGTGCCAGCAGCCAAGGTTTCCAGTCCTACGAGCAGTACTTC.

This clonotype was picked up a small number of times. The V and J genes are TRBV7-9 and TRBJ2-1, with TRBD2 matching 14 bases. Per the germline V gene, CDR1 is SEHNR and CDR2 is FQNEAQ (reference sequence). The CDR3 extends over 17 amino acids. The J segment lost 6 bases and the V segment lost 1 base, leaving 5 bases of the junction unmatched. The CDR3 DNA reads TGTGCCAGCAGCTTAGTGACTAGCGGGAGGGCTAGCAATGAGCAGTTCTTC. Protein: CASSLVTSGRASNEQFF.

This sequence joins TRBV5-1 and TRBJ2-7; no clear D gene. Germline V gene lookup returns CDR1 SGHRS and CDR2 YFSETQ. CDR3 length: 14 amino acids. V lost 1 base and J lost 0, with 8 bases in between. The CDR3 loop is CASSLMRFSYEQYF. CDR3 DNA: TGCGCCAGCAGCTTGATGCGGTTCTCCTACGAGCAGTACTTC. Based on the CDR3 plus reference TRBV5-1 and TRBJ2-7, the full variable domain is KAGVTQTPRYLIKTRGQQVTLSCSPISGHRSVSWYQQTPGQGLQFLFEYFSETQRNKGNFPGRFSGRQFSNSRSEMNVSTLELGDSALYLCASSLMRFSYEQYFGPGTRLTVT.

This clonotype came up many times. The V call is TRBV28, the J call TRBJ1-1, with 7 bases matching TRBD1. With 6 bases clipped from V and 4 bases from J, the junction kept 11 bases outside the gene matches. Germline assignment: CDR1 MDHEN and CDR2 SYDVKM. The CDR3 spans 15 residues. The CDR3 region has the DNA TGTGCCAGCAGGATGGGACAGACGGATCTCACTGAAGCTTTCTTT. This gives the protein CASRMGQTDLTEAFF.